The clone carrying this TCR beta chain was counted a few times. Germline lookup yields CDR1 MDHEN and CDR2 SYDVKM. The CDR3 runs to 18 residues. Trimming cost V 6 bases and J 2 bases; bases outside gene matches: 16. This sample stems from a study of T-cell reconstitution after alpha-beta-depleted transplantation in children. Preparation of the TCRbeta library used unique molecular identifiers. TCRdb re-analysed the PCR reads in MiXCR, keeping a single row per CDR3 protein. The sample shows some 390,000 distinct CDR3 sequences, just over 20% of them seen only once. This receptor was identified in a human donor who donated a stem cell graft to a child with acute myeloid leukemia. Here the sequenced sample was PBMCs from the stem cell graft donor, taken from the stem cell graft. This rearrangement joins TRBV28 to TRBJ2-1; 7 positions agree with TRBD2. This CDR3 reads CASRWEQAGVDPYNEQFF. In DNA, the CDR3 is TGTGCCAGCAGATGGGAACAGGCGGGAGTAGACCCCTACAATGAGCAGTTCTTC.